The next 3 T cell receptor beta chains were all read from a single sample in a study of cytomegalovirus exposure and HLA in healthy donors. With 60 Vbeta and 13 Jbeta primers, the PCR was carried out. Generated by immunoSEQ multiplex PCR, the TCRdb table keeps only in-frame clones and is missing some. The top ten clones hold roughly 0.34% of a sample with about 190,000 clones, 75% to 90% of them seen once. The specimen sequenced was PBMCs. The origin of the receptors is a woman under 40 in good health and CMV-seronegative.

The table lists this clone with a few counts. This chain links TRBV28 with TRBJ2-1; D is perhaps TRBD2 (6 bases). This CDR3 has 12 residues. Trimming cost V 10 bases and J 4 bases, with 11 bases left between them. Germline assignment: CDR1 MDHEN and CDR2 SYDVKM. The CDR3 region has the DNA TGTGCCACCTGGCGGGGTTACAATGAGCAGTTCTTC. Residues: CATWRGYNEQFF. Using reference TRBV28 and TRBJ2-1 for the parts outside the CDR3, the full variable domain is DVKVTQSSRYLVKRTGEKVFLECVQDMDHENMFWYRQDPGLGLRLIYFSYDVKMKEKGDIPEGYSVSREKKERFSLILESASTNQTSMYLCATWRGYNEQFFGPGTRLTVL.

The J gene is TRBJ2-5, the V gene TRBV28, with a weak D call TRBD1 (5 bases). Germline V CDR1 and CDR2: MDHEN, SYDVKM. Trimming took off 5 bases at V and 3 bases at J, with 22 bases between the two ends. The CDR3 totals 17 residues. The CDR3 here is CASSPRSQGANEETQYF. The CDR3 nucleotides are TGTGCCAGCAGTCCGCGATCCCAAGGGGCAAACGAAGAGACCCAGTACTTC.

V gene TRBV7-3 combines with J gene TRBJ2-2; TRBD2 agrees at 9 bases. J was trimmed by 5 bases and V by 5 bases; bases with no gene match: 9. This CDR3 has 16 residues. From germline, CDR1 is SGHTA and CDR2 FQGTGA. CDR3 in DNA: TGTGCCAGCAGCCCTGATAGCGGGAGTTCTACCGGGGAGCTGTTTTTT. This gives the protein CASSPDSGSSTGELFF.